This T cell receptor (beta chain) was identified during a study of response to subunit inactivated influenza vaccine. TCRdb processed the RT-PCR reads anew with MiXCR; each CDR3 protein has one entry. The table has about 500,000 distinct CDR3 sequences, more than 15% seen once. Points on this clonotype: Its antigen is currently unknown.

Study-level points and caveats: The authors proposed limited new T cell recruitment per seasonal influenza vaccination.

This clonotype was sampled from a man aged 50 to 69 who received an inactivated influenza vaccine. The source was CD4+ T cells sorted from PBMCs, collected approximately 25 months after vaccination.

The CDR3 nucleotides are TGCAGTGCTAGAGTAGGCACTAGCGGGATTCAAGATACGCAGTATTTT. Protein: CSARVGTSGIQDTQYF. The rearrangement uses TRBV20-1 and TRBJ2-3; 10 bases map to TRBD2. Germline loops: CDR1 DFQATT, CDR2 SNEGSKA (reference sequence). This CDR3 has 16 amino acids. V lost 1 base and J lost 5; bases outside the gene matches: 9.